The clone carrying this T cell receptor beta chain was seen ten or more times. This entry is derived from a study of low-dose radiotherapy and immunotherapy resistance in tumors. Time point indicated: after trial treatment. Treatment reported: LDRT plus nivolumab, ipilimumab, low-dose cyclophosphamide and aspirin (RACIN trial). Priming of first-strand cDNA relied on TRAV- and TRBV-specific primers (covering alpha and beta chains). Both a constant-region primer and a V-primer adapter served to amplify TCRs across roughly 20 PCR cycles. TCRdb re-called the reads through MiXCR, storing one row per CDR3 protein. Among tens of thousands of distinct CDR3 sequences listed, 17% were seen once. The CDR3 loop spans 14 amino acids. Deletions cut 0 bases from V and 5 bases from J, with 10 bases between. Per germline, CDR1 MGHRA and CDR2 YSYEKL.

Here the sequenced sample was PBMCs, taken after low-dose radiotherapy plus immunotherapy. The source of this sequence is a male donor with prostate cancer. V usage is TRBV4-1 and J usage is TRBJ2-5; a weak D match, TRBD1 (5 bases). For the CDR3, the DNA is TGCGCCAGCAGCCAAGAAGGGGCTGGGGAGACCCAGTACTTC. Protein: CASSQEGAGETQYF.